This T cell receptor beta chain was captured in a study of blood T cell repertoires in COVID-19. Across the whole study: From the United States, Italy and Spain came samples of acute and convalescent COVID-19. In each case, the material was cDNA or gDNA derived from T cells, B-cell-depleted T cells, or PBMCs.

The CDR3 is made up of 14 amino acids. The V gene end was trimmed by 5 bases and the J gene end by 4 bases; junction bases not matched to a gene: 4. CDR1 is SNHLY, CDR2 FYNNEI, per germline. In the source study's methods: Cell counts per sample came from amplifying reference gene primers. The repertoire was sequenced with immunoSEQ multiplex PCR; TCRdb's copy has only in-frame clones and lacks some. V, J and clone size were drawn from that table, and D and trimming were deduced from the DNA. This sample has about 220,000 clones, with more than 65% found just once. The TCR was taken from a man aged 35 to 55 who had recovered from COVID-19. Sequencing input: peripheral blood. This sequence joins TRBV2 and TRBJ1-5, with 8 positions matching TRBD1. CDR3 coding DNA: TGTGCCAGCAGTAAACAGGGGGAGAATCAGCCCCAGCATTTT. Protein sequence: CASSKQGENQPQHF.